Sequencing of this T cell receptor beta chain was carried out in a study of shared clonotypes between healthy human individuals. Background on the study: The study drew on two women and three men aged 18 to 49 as donors.

CDR1 SGHTA and CDR2 FQGNSA come from the germline V gene. With 4 bases removed from V and 4 bases from J, the gap between germline ends came to 10 bases. This CDR3 is built from 14 residues. Concerning this clone itself: Its antigen is undetermined. The same CDR3 can be traced to other DNA sequences in this sample.

Assay: immunoSEQ multiplex PCR; the TCRdb copy retains only in-frame clones and omits some. The sample yields some 2 million clones, roughly 94% seen once. The donor cohort consisted entirely of Caucasian adults residing in Nashville, Tennessee. Study-wide results and caveats: Some clonotypes were shared by all four sorted-subset donors, while others were not shared. The non-shared ones had lower generation probabilities than the shared ones. Larger estimated richness was generally recorded for naive subsets relative to memory subsets.

Material for sequencing was naive CD4+ T cells sorted from blood. Subset noted: CD45RA+ positively selected. The receptor was derived from a man between 18 and 35 years old in good health. J is TRBJ2-2 and V is TRBV7-2, with D possibly TRBD1 on 6 matching bases. CDR3 sequence reads: CASSSLGGTGELFF. CDR3 nucleotides: TGTGCCAGCAGCTCACTAGGGGGCACCGGGGAGCTGTTTTTT.